The next 28 T cell receptor beta chains were all read from a single sample in a study of OX40 agonist ivuxolimab in advanced cancers. The repertoire was sequenced with immunoSEQ multiplex PCR; TCRdb's copy has only in-frame clones and lacks some. The sample gives some 23,000 clones, roughly 80% of which show up once; roughly 12% is in the top ten. The source was CD4+ or CD8+ T cells sorted from blood, collected in a trial of the OX40 agonist ivuxolimab. The source is an adult with an advanced solid tumor such as melanoma, head and neck, liver or kidney cancer.

The chain employs TRBV6-1 and TRBJ2-1; D unresolved. Trimming took 1 base from V and 10 from J, leaving 11 bases between them. CDR1 and CDR2 from the germline V gene are MNHNS and SASEGT. CDR3 size: 13 residues. This CDR3 reads CASSEGNVGEQFF. CDR3 coding DNA: TGTGCCAGCAGTGAAGGGAACGTAGGGGAGCAGTTCTTC.

This clone has a handful of counts. The V and J genes are TRBV29-1 and TRBJ2-3; 8 bases line up with TRBD2. Germline CDR1 reads SQVTM; CDR2 reads ANQGSEA. The CDR3 extends over 14 amino acids. V trimming: 6 bases; J trimming: 0 bases; junction bases outside the gene matches: 5. The CDR3 protein is CSVAASGSTDTQYF. The CDR3 nucleotides are TGCAGCGTCGCGGCTAGCGGGAGCACAGATACGCAGTATTTT.

This clone was detected only once. J is TRBJ1-1 and V is TRBV19; tentative D call: TRBD1 (5 bases). Trimming removed 6 bases from V and 0 bases from J, with 17 bases in between. Germline V gene lookup returns CDR1 LNHDA and CDR2 SQIVND (reference sequence). This CDR3 is built from 16 residues. DNA for the CDR3: TGTGCCAGTAGAACTACCGCAGGGACCTTGAACACTGAAGCTTTCTTT. Its translation: CASRTTAGTLNTEAFF.

Notes on this clone: Relative to the germline gene, one junction end is altered; a read error may explain this. J is TRBJ2-7 and V is TRBV28; the match to TRBD2 covers 8 bases. CDR1 and CDR2 from the germline V gene are MDHEN and SYDVKM. The CDR3 contains 13 residues. The DNA for the CDR3 is TGTGCCAGCACGGCGGGGGGCTCCGACGAGCAGTACTTC. Translated, it gives CASTAGGSDEQYF.

The V gene is TRBV7-3, the J gene TRBJ2-7, with a tentative D call TRBD1 (6 bases). The CDR3 contains 13 residues. From germline, CDR1 is SGHTA and CDR2 FQGTGA. V lost 0 bases, J lost 4 bases, and 7 bases lay in between. CDR3 region: CASSLTRGYEQYF. CDR3 nucleotides: TGTGCCAGCAGCTTAACGAGGGGGTACGAGCAGTACTTC.

The V call is TRBV11-3, the J call TRBJ2-3, with D possibly matching TRBD2 (7 bases). The germline V gene has CDR1 SGHNT and CDR2 YENEEA. There are 16 residues in the CDR3. V lost 1 base and J 1 base, leaving 12 bases between the germline ends. In nucleotides, the CDR3 is TGTGCCAGCAGCTTAGTTGCGGGGGCTGGCACAGATACGCAGTATTTT. Its translation is CASSLVAGAGTDTQYF.

The rearrangement links TRBV7-2 to TRBJ2-7, with D possibly TRBD2 on 5 matching bases. The CDR3 sequence is 12 residues long. CDR1 and CDR2 (germline): SGHTA, FQGNSA. Trimming removed 5 bases from V and 7 bases from J, with 12 bases in between. CDR3 residues: CASSKPGLEQYF. CDR3 coding DNA: TGTGCCAGCAGCAAACCGGGGTTAGAGCAGTACTTC.

The rearrangement joins TRBV10-2 to TRBJ2-6; no firm D call. The V end lost 8 bases, the J end lost 2 bases, and 7 bases lay between the germline ends. CDR1 and CDR2 from the germline V gene are WSHSY and SAAADI. This CDR3 contains 13 residues. The DNA for the CDR3 is TGCGCCAGCCACGAGGCTGGGGCCAACGTCCTGACTTTC. This gives the protein CASHEAGANVLTF.

The chain combines TRBV4-1 with TRBJ1-2; 10 bases match TRBD1. The CDR3 totals 14 residues. The germline V gene has CDR1 MGHRA and CDR2 YSYEKL. V lost 1 base to trimming and J lost 6 bases; unmatched junction nucleotides: 2. The CDR3 region has the DNA TGCGCCAGCAGCCAAGCAGGGACAGGGGATGGCTACACCTTC. It yields the protein CASSQAGTGDGYTF.

The gene calls are TRBV5-1 and TRBJ2-3, with D maybe TRBD2 (7 bases). V dropped 3 bases and J dropped 6 bases, with 17 bases sitting between them. The V gene's germline CDR1 is SGHRS and CDR2 YFSETQ. This CDR3 has 15 residues. CDR3 residues: CASSWEGRGTDTQYF. The CDR3 coding sequence is TGCGCCAGCAGCTGGGAGGGCAGGGGAACCGATACGCAGTATTTT.

This chain uses TRBV11-2 with TRBJ1-2; 8 bases align to TRBD1. The V and J ends lost 1 base and 4 bases, in that order; junction bases with no gene match: 5. This CDR3 is built from 15 residues. CDR1 and CDR2 from the germline V gene are SGHAT and FQNNGV. In DNA, the CDR3 is TGTGCCAGCAGCTTAGGGTTTGGGACAGGCTATGGCTACACCTTC. It codes for CASSLGFGTGYGYTF. The full variable domain, in which reference TRBV11-2 and TRBJ1-2 provide the parts outside the CDR3, is EAGVAQSPRYKIIEKRQSVAFWCNPISGHATLYWYQQILGQGPKLLIQFQNNGVVDDSQLPKDRFSAERLKGVDSTLKIQPAKLEDSAVYLCASSLGFGTGYGYTFGSGTRLTVV.

The sample holds a few counts of this clone. The chain carries TRBV5-1 and TRBJ1-1, with D perhaps TRBD1 (6 bases). The length of the CDR3 is 15 residues. Looked up from germline, CDR1 is SGHRS and CDR2 is YFSETQ. The V gene lost 6 bases and the J gene lost 5 bases, with 20 bases spanning the gap. The CDR3 DNA reads TGCGCCAGCAAGGGAGGGGGGGAAGAGTGGACTGAAGCTTTCTTT. Residues: CASKGGGEEWTEAFF.

V is TRBV6-4 and J is TRBJ2-2; D uncertain. V was clipped by 0 bases and J by 3 bases, with 2 bases between them. This CDR3 is 13 amino acids long. The germline gives CDR1 MRHNA, CDR2 SNTAGT. The CDR3 region has the DNA TGTGCCAGCAGTGACTCAGACACCGGGGAGCTGTTTTTT. Amino acids: CASSDSDTGELFF.

The chain's CDR3 is CASSRGGRTDTQYF. CDR3 DNA sequence: TGTGCCAGCAGCCGGGGGGGCCGTACAGATACGCAGTATTTT. The chain has TRBV5-8 and TRBJ2-3, with 8 bases matching TRBD2. Trimming cost V 4 bases and J 3 bases; bases outside gene matches: 4. This CDR3 has 14 residues. Germline V gives CDR1 SGHTS, CDR2 YDEGEE.

The V gene is TRBV15, the J gene TRBJ1-2; no firm D call. The germline V gene encodes CDR1 LNHNV and CDR2 YYDKDF (reference sequence). Trimming took 0 bases from V and 8 from J, leaving 13 bases between them. This CDR3 has 14 amino acids. CDR3 region: CATSREGGALGYTF. Here the CDR3 DNA reads TGTGCCACCAGCAGAGAGGGTGGAGCCTTGGGCTACACCTTC.

This clone was picked up one time. The gene calls are TRBV7-3 and TRBJ1-4, with D possibly matching TRBD1 (5 bases). V lost 3 bases and J lost 6, with 11 bases in between. The CDR3 has 14 amino acids. CDR1 SGHTA and CDR2 FQGTGA come from the germline V gene. As DNA, the CDR3 is TGTGCCAGCAGCTTGACCTGGGGGTATGAAAAACTGTTTTTT. Translation: CASSLTWGYEKLFF.

This clone was seen only a few times. The chain has TRBV7-9 and TRBJ1-5; D is possibly TRBD1 (5 bases). The CDR3 spans 17 residues. The V gene lost 4 bases and the J gene lost 4 bases, with 20 bases spanning the gap. The germline gives CDR1 SEHNR, CDR2 FQNEAQ (reference sequence). DNA of the CDR3: TGTGCCAGCAGCTCAGGATTTGCGGGGCCTAAGAATCAGCCCCAGCATTTT. As protein: CASSSGFAGPKNQPQHF.

The chain employs TRBV30 and TRBJ2-1; D is possibly TRBD1 (5 bases). V lost 2 bases to trimming and J lost 3 bases, with 8 bases between them. Germline V gives CDR1 GTSNPN, CDR2 SVGIG (reference sequence). The CDR3 contains 13 residues. This CDR3 reads CAWSQDNYNEQFF. In DNA, the CDR3 is TGTGCCTGGAGTCAGGACAACTACAATGAGCAGTTCTTC.

CDR3: CASSPDPLTGGNQPQHF. The CDR3 region has the DNA TGTGCCAGCAGCCCCGATCCCTTGACAGGGGGCAATCAGCCCCAGCATTTT. The chain recombines TRBV5-4 with TRBJ1-5, with 8 bases matching TRBD1. CDR1 and CDR2 from the germline V gene are SGHNT and YYREEE (reference sequence). This CDR3 spans 17 amino acids. Trimming at V came to 4 bases and at J to 2 bases, leaving 11 bases not matched to a gene. Filled out from reference TRBV5-4 and TRBJ1-5, the complete variable domain reads ETGVTQSPTHLIKTRGQQVTLRCSSQSGHNTVSWYQQALGQGPQFIFQYYREEENGRGNFPPRFSGLQFPNYSSELNVNALELDDSALYLCASSPDPLTGGNQPQHFGDGTRLSIL.

This chain links TRBV6-4 with TRBJ2-6; D is unresolved. The CDR3 spans 15 residues. The ends were cut back, 6 bases at V and 0 bases at J, with 9 bases in the middle. From germline, CDR1 is MRHNA and CDR2 SNTAGT. The CDR3 DNA follows: TGTGCCAGCAGCGGACGGAGCTCTGGGGCCAACGTCCTGACTTTC. Protein product: CASSGRSSGANVLTF.

The chain employs TRBV6-1 and TRBJ2-7, with D unclear. This CDR3 is built from 14 residues. CDR1 MNHNS and CDR2 SASEGT come from the germline V gene. V lost 8 bases, J lost 2 bases, and 16 bases lay in between. CDR3 residues: CASPQLGFPYEQYF. CDR3 nucleotides: TGTGCCAGCCCCCAGCTGGGGTTCCCCTACGAGCAGTACTTC.

This sequence joins TRBV30 and TRBJ2-5; D uncertain. This CDR3 region has 14 residues. Looked up from germline, CDR1 is GTSNPN and CDR2 is SVGIG (reference sequence). The ends were cut back, 6 bases at V and 0 bases at J, with 14 bases in the middle. The CDR3 here is CACPLVRNQETQYF. The CDR3 nucleotides read TGTGCCTGCCCACTCGTCCGAAACCAAGAGACCCAGTACTTC.

The chain uses TRBV10-2 and TRBJ1-5, with D tentatively TRBD1 (6 bases). The CDR3 consists of 13 residues. Germline CDR1 is WSHSY and CDR2 is SAAADI. V lost 6 bases and J 11 bases, leaving 17 bases between the germline ends. The CDR3 loop reads CASRKDRMDSQHF. CDR3 sequence (DNA): TGCGCCAGCAGAAAAGACAGGATGGATTCCCAGCATTTT.

There are a few counts of this clone. The chain combines TRBV2 with TRBJ2-7, with D perhaps given as TRBD1 or TRBD2 (5 bases each). The CDR3 covers 13 residues. Germline loops: CDR1 SNHLY, CDR2 FYNNEI. V dropped 6 bases and J dropped 0 bases, with 9 bases sitting between them. The CDR3 DNA follows: TGTGCCAGCAGGAGGGACCTCTCCTACGAGCAGTACTTC. Translated, it gives CASRRDLSYEQYF.

This clone appeared a few times. This chain links TRBV15 with TRBJ1-2, with D unclear. CDR1 LNHNV and CDR2 YYDKDF come from the germline V gene (reference sequence). There are 12 residues in the CDR3. V shed 0 bases and J shed 7 bases, with 6 bases lying between them. As DNA, the CDR3 is TGTGCCACCAGCAGAGATATTGGTGGCTACACCTTC. This codes for CATSRDIGGYTF.

The chain carries TRBV6-5 and TRBJ2-7; a possible D gene is TRBD1 (5 bases). Germline V CDR1 and CDR2: MNHEY, SVGAGI. V was cut by 2 bases and J by 3 bases, with 8 bases left in between. CDR3 length equals 13 residues. The CDR3 protein is CASSYGRVYEQYF. CDR3 coding DNA: TGTGCCAGCAGTTACGGCAGGGTCTACGAGCAGTACTTC.

The chain couples TRBV9 to TRBJ1-1, with D unresolved. V lost 4 bases and J 3 bases, leaving 4 bases between the germline ends. There are 11 residues in the CDR3. Germline V gene sequence: CDR1 SGDLS, CDR2 YYNGEE. CDR3: CASSSDTEAFF. CDR3 in DNA: TGTGCCAGCAGCTCAGACACTGAAGCTTTCTTT. The full variable domain, completed using reference TRBV9 and TRBJ1-1, is DSGVTQTPKHLITATGQRVTLRCSPRSGDLSVYWYQQSLDQGLQFLIQYYNGEERAKGNILERFSAQQFPDLHSELNLSSLELGDSALYFCASSSDTEAFFGQGTRLTVV.

The chain uses TRBV18 and TRBJ2-3; D gene uncertain. The V gene lost 0 bases and the J gene lost 4 bases, with 14 bases spanning the gap. This CDR3 is built from 16 residues. Germline V gene sequence: CDR1 KGHSH, CDR2 LQKENI. The CDR3 coding sequence is TGTGCCAGCTCACCACCGACGGCCGGCGAGTCAGATACGCAGTATTTT. It is translated as CASSPPTAGESDTQYF.